This T cell receptor beta chain derives from a study of cytomegalovirus exposure and HLA in healthy donors. Per germline, CDR1 KGHSH and CDR2 LQKENI. V dropped 6 bases and J dropped 6; count of bases not matched to a gene: 3. This CDR3 spans 13 amino acids. Findings and limits, study-wide: Among immune exposure information, only CMV serostatus was available.

PCR employed 60 Vbeta and 13 Jbeta primers. This table comes from immunoSEQ multiplex PCR, and its TCRdb copy is limited to in-frame clones, with some not included. The sample lists under 200,000 clones, roughly 79% occurring once. As to this clone: Its antigen is unknown.

The sequence was obtained from a woman between 50 and 59 years old in good health and CMV-seropositive. The rearrangement uses TRBV18 and TRBJ2-1, with 9 bases fitting TRBD2. Input material: PBMCs. The CDR3 DNA sequence: TGTGCCAGCTCCGCGGGAGGGGTCAATGAGCAGTTCTTC. This codes for CASSAGGVNEQFF. Full variable domain (outside the CDR3, taken from reference TRBV18 and TRBJ2-1): NAGVMQNPRHLVRRRGQEARLRCSPMKGHSHVYWYRQLPEEGLKFMVYLQKENIIDESGMPKERFSAEFPKEGPSILRIQQVVRGDSAAYFCASSAGGVNEQFFGPGTRLTVL.